The text below deals with one T cell receptor beta chain. This clonotype appeared many times. The target of this receptor is not known. Base qualities were left out, and no much larger clone turns up one base away. In the ophthalmopathy patients, disease was moderately to severely active, with a Clinical Activity Score of 3 or more, a NOSPECS grade of 4 or more, and a duration of less than 3 months. Any patient with an uncontrolled infection, another autoimmune disease, pregnancy or lactation was excluded. Diagnoses relied on clinical symptoms, serum thyroxine and TRAb, thyroid ultrasound and orbital computed tomography. Ficoll-Paque density gradient centrifugation was used to isolate PBMCs from 8.5 to 10 ml of fresh peripheral blood. Total RNA was extracted using Trizol reagent, and RNA quality was assessed on an Agilent 2100 Bioanalyzer. These data come from a study of T cells in Graves' hyperthyroidism and ophthalmopathy (dated by TCRdb to between 2018 and 2021). For the wider study: Peripheral blood samples were taken at initial diagnosis, before any treatment was given. The 75 to 100 discovery patients were randomly split 7:3 into training and test sets. The paper reports TCR Vbeta CDR3 sequencing of 140 or so peripheral blood samples: approximately 43 ophthalmopathy, under 80 hyperthyroidism and around 17 progressor patients. Prospective prediction of ophthalmopathy was tested in an independent validation cohort of approximately 19 hyperthyroidism patients and 15 to 17 patients who later progressed to ophthalmopathy. After sampling, hyperthyroidism patients received methimazole starting at 30 mg daily, and ophthalmopathy patients received high-dose intravenous methylprednisolone. TCR V-J signatures able to tell the groups apart were searched for in a discovery cohort of 95 to 100 patients, of whom around 42 had Graves' ophthalmopathy and roughly 58 had stable Graves' hyperthyroidism. The study also compared thyroid tissue and blood T-cell repertoires from a handful of Graves' hyperthyroidism patients. Overall results and qualifications from the work: Most expanded thyroid clonotypes (frequency above 0.001) were also detected in blood, suggesting blood repertoires may reflect thyroid immune responses. In validation, the model predicted progression to ophthalmopathy with about 71% sensitivity and approximately 78% specificity, a median of around six months before onset. A model built on a 13 V-J signature distinguished ophthalmopathy from stable hyperthyroidism, reaching roughly 88% sensitivity and about 81% specificity in cross-validation and 80%/75% in testing. Sample size was not statistically predetermined, and blinding of investigators to group allocation was not performed.

The TCR beta CDR3 regions were amplified from the RNA transcripts. The first round of RT-PCR for the TCR CDR3 was performed with the HTBI primer set and the Qiagen OneStep RT-PCR kit. The libraries were constructed in a second round of multiplex PCR and then size-selected and purified. Sequencing of the libraries was done on an Illumina HiSeq2000 using paired-end 100 bp reads. The authors' pipeline ran thus. SOAPnuke was used to process the raw data, with reads discarded if the reads contained adapters or uncalled bases, had a mean Phred below 15, or lacked an exact constant-primer or identifier match. COPE v1.2.5 was used to merge the high-quality paired reads, and each unique nucleotide sequence was defined as a clonotype. MiTCR v1.1 was used to align clonotypes to the IMGT TRBV, TRBD and TRBJ reference segments. The analysis was restricted to V-J combinations with a frequency above 0.0001, which together covered 98% to 99.2% of the repertoires. The TCS score was defined as the ratio of F50 (clonal expansion) to E x V (chaos), calculated using BLOSUM62-based TCRdist between CDR3 peptides within each V-J. Welch's t-statistics and random forest reduced around 550 V-J features to roughly 13, which were used in a naive Bayes classifier (R e1071). TCRdb trimmed the raw reads at Q25, called clones with MiXCR and kept productive beta chains. Entries are consolidated by CDR3 protein sequence, retaining the most common genes and DNA. The V and J calls were not made by the authors but by TCRdb's processing. This sample is represented by some 580,000 distinct CDR3 sequences; more than 15% of them were singletons. The ten largest clones represent less than 3.5% of the sample.

Sequences SGDLS (CDR1) and YYNGEE (CDR2) are obtained from the germline V gene. Deletion took 3 bases off V and 5 bases off J, with a span of 14 bases between the germline ends. Including the terminal cysteine and phenylalanine, the CDR3 comprises 14 residues. The read is trimmed to its CDR3 DNA, 42 bases read in frame from base 1. The receptor chain draws on TRBV9 and TRBJ2-5, with no reliable assignment of the D segment. This receptor was identified in a woman aged 40-49 years with Graves' ophthalmopathy. Sequenced: blood. The nucleotide sequence is TGTGCCAGCAGCGCCGGCGGAGATACGGAGACCCAGTACTTC. It encodes CASSAGGDTETQYF.